A selection of T cell receptor beta chains follows, all from one sample in a study of shared clonotypes between healthy human individuals. Assay: immunoSEQ multiplex PCR; the TCRdb copy retains only in-frame clones and omits some. The data contain about 2.2 million clones, roughly 93% of them singletons. Input material: naive CD8+ T cells from PBMCs. These receptors were taken from a man aged 18 to 30 in good health. Some clones in this sample may be carry-over from other donors' samples. Each CDR3 is given without its conserved first and last residue. D genes are given only for firm matches.

d_gene,j_gene,v_gene,CDR3aa
TRBD2,TRBJ2-2,TRBV5-1,ASSLVPSGRMDTGELF
-,TRBJ2-7,TRBV27,ASSFGVSYYEQY
-,TRBJ2-5,TRBV29-1,SVVSGVDETQY
-,TRBJ2-3,TRBV2,ASSKGGGNTDTQY
TRBD2,TRBJ2-4,TRBV5-5,ASSHHSSGRNKNIQY
-,TRBJ2-2,TRBV5-6,ASSPSSGELF
TRBD1,TRBJ1-2,TRBV28,ASSLGGDRIFGYT
TRBD2,TRBJ2-1,TRBV18,ASSQTSGGRAMNEQF
-,TRBJ1-1,TRBV28,ASSLGGSAEAF
-,TRBJ2-2,TRBV28,ASSLSENTGELF
-,TRBJ1-2,TRBV19,ASSSRDDGYT
TRBD1,TRBJ2-2,TRBV5-4,ASSRGQGSTGELF
-,TRBJ2-3,TRBV28,ASSLYRVGDTQY
-,TRBJ1-2,TRBV11-2,ASSPRGGQKGNYGYT
TRBD2,TRBJ2-2,TRBV10-3,AIRIAGAGELF
-,TRBJ2-1,TRBV28,ASSLDDNEQF
-,TRBJ2-5,TRBV28,ASSFGLREYETQY
-,TRBJ1-1,TRBV14,ASSQVARDEAF
TRBD1,TRBJ1-1,TRBV6-5,ASRRQGNAEAF
-,TRBJ2-7,TRBV4-1,ASSQDEGLLSYEQY
-,TRBJ1-5,TRBV2,ASHRGYSNQPQH
-,TRBJ1-5,TRBV11-2,ASRLGGYSNQPQH
-,TRBJ1-1,TRBV2,ASSWGVLGPEAF
-,TRBJ2-3,TRBV27,ASSFTRGTQY
-,TRBJ2-1,TRBV27,ASSSTGVLVNEQF
TRBD1,TRBJ1-1,TRBV9,ASSVDPGGYMNTEAF
TRBD2,TRBJ2-3,TRBV4-1,ASTPGGGSGDTQY
TRBD2,TRBJ2-7,TRBV4-3,ASSQGVSGRSSYEQY
-,TRBJ2-7,TRBV4-3,ASSPRGTDEQY